A single sample gave rise to the 24 T cell receptor beta chains below, sequenced in a study of OX40 agonist ivuxolimab in advanced cancers. Sequenced by immunoSEQ multiplex PCR; TCRdb stores in-frame clones only, minus some. The data show roughly 67,000 clones, with about 82% seen just once and approximately 10% held by the top ten. The material sequenced was CD4+ or CD8+ T cells sorted from blood, taken in a trial of the OX40 agonist ivuxolimab. The receptors were gathered from an adult with an advanced solid tumor such as melanoma, head and neck, liver or kidney cancer.

The chain links TRBV21-1 to TRBJ2-7; TRBD2, the table's D call, was not compared with the DNA. TRBV21-1 is a pseudogene. The CDR3 loop spans 20 amino acids. The DNA for the CDR3 is TGTGCCAGCAGCAAAGCCCCTCCGCTTGGTACTAGCGGGCCCTCCTACGAGCAGTACTTC. Translation gives CASSKAPPLGTSGPSYEQYF.

The chain employs TRBV5-1 and TRBJ1-2, with a tentative D call TRBD1 (5 bases). The CDR3 sequence is 14 residues long. Trimming took 4 bases from V and 2 from J, leaving 12 bases between them. Germline CDR1 reads SGHRS; CDR2 reads YFSETQ. In DNA form, the CDR3 reads TGCGCCAGCAGCAGGGCGGACACAAACTATGGCTACACCTTC. Its translation: CASSRADTNYGYTF.

The chain employs TRBV19 and TRBJ2-7; no definite D call. Deletions cut 1 base from V and 3 bases from J, with 7 bases between. The CDR3 extends over 13 amino acids. CDR1 is LNHDA and CDR2 is SQIVND in the germline V gene (reference sequence). Here the CDR3 reads CASSIGRNYEQYF. CDR3 nucleotides: TGTGCCAGTAGTATAGGCCGAAACTACGAGCAGTACTTC.

The chain recombines TRBV7-2 with TRBJ2-1; D possibly corresponds to TRBD1 (5 bases). Trimming took 1 base from V and 10 from J, leaving 11 bases between them. There are 13 residues in the CDR3. Germline lookup yields CDR1 SGHTA and CDR2 FQGNSA. The CDR3 spells CASSLGVGEEQFF. DNA for the CDR3: TGTGCCAGCAGCTTAGGAGTAGGGGAAGAGCAGTTCTTC.

This chain links TRBV9 with TRBJ1-1; D remains unclear. Germline V gene sequence: CDR1 SGDLS, CDR2 YYNGEE. This CDR3 has 12 amino acids. V was trimmed by 3 bases and J by 1 base, leaving 4 bases between them. In DNA, the CDR3 is TGTGCCAGCAGCGCAGGGAACACTGAAGCTTTCTTT. Encoded protein: CASSAGNTEAFF.

V gene TRBV25-1 combines with J gene TRBJ1-2; a weak D match, TRBD1 (6 bases). The CDR3 contains 17 residues. CDR1 and CDR2 from the germline V gene are MGHDK and SYGVNS. The germline V and J ends were trimmed by 1 base and 0 bases, with 15 bases remaining between them. The CDR3 protein is CASSEWEQGPANYGYTF. In nucleotides, the CDR3 is TGTGCCAGCAGTGAATGGGAACAGGGACCCGCTAACTATGGCTACACCTTC.

The chain is built from TRBV18 and TRBJ2-7; no clear D. The CDR3 is 11 residues long. The germline V and J ends were trimmed by 5 bases and 5 bases, with 7 bases remaining between them. CDR1 and CDR2 from the germline V gene are KGHSH and LQKENI. The CDR3 region is CASSSRDEQYF. The CDR3 region has the DNA TGTGCCAGCTCAAGCCGCGACGAGCAGTACTTC.

This clone was counted once. This rearrangement joins TRBV30 to TRBJ2-3; 8 positions agree with TRBD1. In germline, CDR1 is GTSNPN, CDR2 SVGIG (reference sequence). CDR3 length equals 14 residues. J lost 3 bases, V lost 4 bases, and 6 bases had no gene match. The CDR3 spells CAWTQTGGTDTQYF. For the CDR3, the DNA is TGTGCCTGGACTCAAACAGGGGGGACAGATACGCAGTATTTT. Full variable domain (outside the CDR3, taken from reference TRBV30 and TRBJ2-3): SQTIHQWPATLVQPVGSPLSLECTVEGTSNPNLYWYRQAAGRGLQLLFYSVGIGQISSEVPQNLSASRPQDRQFILSSKKLLLSDSGFYLCAWTQTGGTDTQYFGPGTRLTVL.

This clone appeared once. V and J are TRBV19 and TRBJ1-2; TRBD1 aligns across 7 bases. V lost 4 bases, J lost 4 bases, and 9 bases stayed unmatched. This CDR3 spans 15 amino acids. The germline gives CDR1 LNHDA, CDR2 SQIVND (reference sequence). CDR3 residues: CASSKALSGGYGYTF. In DNA form, the CDR3 reads TGTGCCAGTAGTAAGGCCCTGTCAGGGGGCTATGGCTACACCTTC. Filled out from reference TRBV19 and TRBJ1-2, the complete variable domain reads DGGITQSPKYLFRKEGQNVTLSCEQNLNHDAMYWYRQDPGQGLRLIYYSQIVNDFQKGDIAEGYSVSREKKESFPLTVTSAQKNPTAFYLCASSKALSGGYGYTFGSGTRLTVV.

This clone was seen a single time. The chain recombines TRBV12-1 with TRBJ2-2. TRBV12-1 is assigned pseudogene status. The CDR3 has 17 amino acids. In DNA form, the CDR3 reads TGTGCCAGCAGCTTTCGACTGGGGGGCGCACACACCGGGGAGCTGTTTTTT. Its translation: CASSFRLGGAHTGELFF.

This chain uses TRBV7-9 with TRBJ1-5; TRBD1 might be the D (5 bases). Germline CDR1 and CDR2: SEHNR and FQNEAQ (reference sequence). The CDR3 contains 17 residues. V was trimmed by 5 bases and J by 5 bases, leaving 22 bases between them. Here the CDR3 DNA reads TGTGCCAGCAGCCTCGGGATAGGGGAGGGTTCGGATCAGCCCCAGCATTTT. Translating it yields CASSLGIGEGSDQPQHF.

The chain couples TRBV28 to TRBJ1-1, with 8 bases lining up with TRBD1. Germline-derived CDR1 and CDR2 are MDHEN and SYDVKM. Trimming cost V 2 bases and J 1 base; bases outside gene matches: 3. This CDR3 contains 15 residues. The CDR3 protein is CASSLPGQANTEAFF. CDR3 sequence (DNA): TGTGCCAGCAGTTTACCGGGACAGGCGAACACTGAAGCTTTCTTT.

This clone was picked up one time. This chain joins TRBV5-1 and TRBJ2-3, with TRBD1 as a possible D gene (5 bases). Germline V lookup: CDR1 SGHRS, CDR2 YFSETQ. The CDR3 length is 14 residues. V shed 0 bases and J shed 2 bases, with 7 bases lying between them. Here the CDR3 DNA reads TGCGCCAGCAGCTTGGAAGGGGTCACAGATACGCAGTATTTT. Its protein product is CASSLEGVTDTQYF.

CDR3 loop: CASSFVPGFTGNTIYF. The CDR3 nucleotides are TGTGCCAGCAGCTTCGTGCCAGGGTTCACGGGAAACACCATATATTTT. The rearrangement uses TRBV9 and TRBJ1-3; a weak D match, TRBD1 (5 bases). V was clipped by 4 bases and J by 4 bases, with 18 bases between them. The germline V gene encodes CDR1 SGDLS and CDR2 YYNGEE. CDR3 size: 16 residues. The variable domain in full, with the rest retrieved from reference TRBV9 and TRBJ1-3, is DSGVTQTPKHLITATGQRVTLRCSPRSGDLSVYWYQQSLDQGLQFLIQYYNGEERAKGNILERFSAQQFPDLHSELNLSSLELGDSALYFCASSFVPGFTGNTIYFGEGSWLTVV.

The chain links TRBV5-6 to TRBJ2-5, with 12 bases lining up with TRBD2. CDR1 and CDR2 (germline): SGHDT, YYEEEE. J was trimmed by 4 bases and V by 2 bases; bases with no gene match: 9. The CDR3 sequence is 17 residues long. The CDR3 DNA follows: TGTGCCAGCAGCTTTCTAGCGGGAGGGCCGGCAGCAGAGACCCAGTACTTC. Its protein product is CASSFLAGGPAAETQYF.

V and J are TRBV5-1 and TRBJ1-2; D call uncertain. Trimming left V 0 bases short and J 8 bases short, with 14 bases between. Germline V CDR1 and CDR2: SGHRS, YFSETQ. The CDR3 spans 14 residues. This CDR3 reads CASSLANGIYGYTF. In nucleotides, the CDR3 is TGCGCCAGCAGCTTGGCCAACGGGATATACGGCTACACCTTC.

J is TRBJ2-4 and V is TRBV28, with TRBD2 matching 13 bases. CDR3 length: 18 residues. Germline V gives CDR1 MDHEN, CDR2 SYDVKM. After removal of 1 base from V and 2 bases from J, the junction contained 5 bases not matched to a gene. This chain's CDR3 is CASSLLGGLAGPKNIQYF. CDR3 nucleotides: TGTGCCAGCAGTTTATTGGGGGGACTAGCGGGACCCAAAAACATTCAGTACTTC.

The chain combines TRBV5-1 with TRBJ2-3; 8 positions agree with TRBD2. After removal of 2 bases from V and 2 bases from J, the junction contained 4 bases not matched to a gene. This CDR3 comprises 15 residues. Looked up from germline, CDR1 is SGHRS and CDR2 is YFSETQ. The CDR3 nucleotides read TGCGCCAGCAGCTTACCAGCGGGGGCCACAGATACGCAGTATTTT. Protein: CASSLPAGATDTQYF.

The CDR3 reads CASSGGTPGGDTQYF. In nucleotides, the CDR3 is TGTGCCAGCAGTGGGGGGACGCCCGGCGGGGATACGCAGTATTTT. This sequence joins TRBV28 and TRBJ2-3, with D maybe TRBD2 (6 bases). This CDR3 is 15 amino acids long. Germline values: CDR1 MDHEN, CDR2 SYDVKM. V dropped 5 bases and J dropped 6 bases, with 18 bases sitting between them.

V gene TRBV18 combines with J gene TRBJ2-5; D is tentatively TRBD1 or TRBD2 (5 bases each). This CDR3 comprises 13 residues. Trimming took 4 bases from V and 4 from J, leaving 10 bases between them. The germline CDR1 and CDR2 sequences are KGHSH and LQKENI. CDR3 region: CASSLTGGETQYF. As DNA, the CDR3 is TGTGCCAGCTCACTTACAGGAGGAGAGACCCAGTACTTC. The full variable domain, completed using reference TRBV18 and TRBJ2-5, is NAGVMQNPRHLVRRRGQEARLRCSPMKGHSHVYWYRQLPEEGLKFMVYLQKENIIDESGMPKERFSAEFPKEGPSILRIQQVVRGDSAAYFCASSLTGGETQYFGPGTRLLVL.

This sequence joins TRBV5-8 and TRBJ2-2, with D possibly called TRBD1 or TRBD2 (5 bases each). Trimming removed 5 bases at V and 3 bases at J, with 20 bases between. The CDR3 extends over 17 amino acids. Germline V gene lookup returns CDR1 SGHTS and CDR2 YDEGEE. DNA for the CDR3: TGTGCCAGCAGGGGGGTGTTGGAGCCGGAGGACACCGGGGAGCTGTTTTTT. Protein product: CASRGVLEPEDTGELFF.

The chain combines TRBV5-4 with TRBJ1-4; 11 bases are a match to TRBD1. V lost 4 bases, J lost 4 bases, and 3 bases stayed unmatched. Germline lookup yields CDR1 SGHNT and CDR2 YYREEE (reference sequence). CDR3 length equals 15 residues. The CDR3 reads CASSAGQGGNEKLFF. CDR3 DNA sequence: TGTGCCAGCAGCGCGGGACAGGGGGGTAATGAAAAACTGTTTTTT.

The V call is TRBV29-1, the J call TRBJ2-1, with 10 bases lining up with TRBD2. Germline V CDR1 and CDR2: SQVTM, ANQGSEA. The CDR3 is made up of 14 amino acids. V dropped 6 bases and J dropped 7; count of bases not matched to a gene: 9. The CDR3 reads CSVGAGGPANEQFF. The DNA of the CDR3 is TGCAGCGTAGGAGCGGGGGGGCCAGCGAATGAGCAGTTCTTC.

This sequence joins TRBV9 and TRBJ1-4, with D maybe TRBD1 (5 bases). CDR1 is SGDLS, CDR2 YYNGEE, per germline. This CDR3 region has 14 residues. V lost 1 base and J lost 6, with 10 bases in between. CDR3 nucleotides: TGTGCCAGCAGCGTATTCTCGGGGGATGAAAAACTGTTTTTT. Translating gives CASSVFSGDEKLFF.